This T cell receptor beta chain was recovered during a study of beta chain features in type 1 diabetes. Study-wide points: Although PCR might favor shorter templates, it would do so equally in patients and controls. It was not settled here whether HLA type affects TCRB rearrangement. Patients with Type 1 diabetes showed moderately but significantly shorter TCRB CDR3s in all four CD4+ subsets.

The CDR3 totals 15 residues. The ends were cut back, 3 bases at V and 8 bases at J, with 14 bases in the middle. Germline V gene sequence: CDR1 LGHNA, CDR2 YNFKEQ. This clone was counted a few times. Its matching antigen is unknown. Expressed TCRB transcripts were sequenced because the isolated RNA had all been reverse transcribed beforehand. Using immunoSEQ multiplex PCR, the repertoire was profiled, and TCRdb retains in-frame clones only, with some absent. The sample holds some 660,000 clones, over 12% seen once. The chain couples TRBV4-2 to TRBJ1-6, with D possibly matching TRBD1 (5 bases). This TCR was recovered from a man aged 18 to 30 with type 1 diabetes. Sequencing was done on a sample of naive CD4+ T cells from blood. For the CDR3, the DNA is TGTGCCAGCAGCCAGGTAGACAGAAAGGATTCACCCCTCCACTTT. It translates to CASSQVDRKDSPLHF.